What follows describes a single TCR beta chain. Its antigen is not identified. Cells designated naive CD8 were CD45RO-negative and were positively selected for CCR7, with terminally differentiated effector memory CD45RA+ cells excluded. Some clones are missing from TCRdb's copy, which holds only in-frame ones; the method was immunoSEQ multiplex PCR. The sample includes hundreds of thousands of clones, about 96% seen only once; the top ten take approximately 0.1%. The CDR3 sequence is 14 residues long. The V and J ends lost 2 bases and 3 bases respectively, with 12 bases between them. Germline values: CDR1 SGHDT, CDR2 YYEEEE. This sample is part of a study of shared clonotypes between healthy human individuals. Study-wide results and limits: Naive CD4 clonotypes were shared across a few donors at roughly 5%. Few donors limited the genetic and exposure-history diversity represented. The study found lower generation probabilities in non-shared clonotypes than in those shared by all four donors.

Sequenced sample: naive CD8+ T cells sorted from blood. The receptor was derived from a woman in her thirties in good health. This sequence joins TRBV5-6 and TRBJ2-7; TRBD2 is a possible D gene (5 bases). The CDR3 DNA sequence: TGTGCCAGCAGCTTACGGGGAGAGGTCTACGAGCAGTACTTC. Translation gives CASSLRGEVYEQYF.